This T cell receptor (beta chain) is drawn from a study of siplizumab effects on memory and regulatory T cells (dated by TCRdb to between 2017 and 2020). Describing the broader study: The study examined how the anti-CD2 antibody siplizumab affects alloreactive T-cell subsets in allogeneic mixed lymphocyte reactions built from human PBMCs. The paper as a whole reports these results and caveats: About 80-97% of proliferating CD4+ or CD8+ clones could not be given a naive or memory phenotype. No functional confirmation was obtained for the suppressive function of proliferating Tregs from siplizumab cultures. Because sequences below about 10^-5 frequency were poorly captured, only a minor fraction of alloreactive clones could be mapped to unstimulated subsets. Compared with memory T cells, unstimulated naive T cells appeared more diverse, and naive cells seemed to make a substantial contribution to the alloresponse. Among mappable alloreactive CD4+ clones, an average Treg-derived fraction of over 60% was observed with siplizumab, compared with around 28% in control reactions. Siplizumab significantly reduced the cumulative frequency of alloreactive sequences traceable to unstimulated CD4+ memory T cells.

This clone has only one observation. Its recognized antigen is unknown. Per-base qualities were not stored, and no clone one base away is much larger. The library relied on the immunoSEQ multiplex PCR assay. Each sample had around 100,000 TCR templates assayed by the deep sequencing platform. Genomic DNA extracted from sorted T cells was used for TCRbeta CDR3 sequencing. Regarding the original processing steps: The R programming language was used for clonal analysis of the TCRbeta CDR3 data. Unstimulated samples were compared with post-reaction CFSE-low samples to define alloreactive CD4+ and CD8+ clones. Regulatory or non-regulatory origin of alloreactive CD4+ clones was assigned by matching sequences to the sorted unstimulated Treg and non-Treg repertoires. Imported from immuneACCESS, the table was reduced by TCRdb to in-frame sequences with V and J called. These copies leave out some clones; in studies compared against another copy, an unresolved V gene accounts for under half, and the cause of the remainder is not known. V and J calls and clone size come straight from that table; D and trimming were deduced from the DNA. The sample yields about 97,000 clones; about 90% were counted once. 12% of the sample rests with the top ten.

The junction shows trimming of 2 bases on V and 2 bases on J, and the gene matches do not reach 15 bases of it. CDR1 and CDR2 were assigned from the germline V gene (reference sequence) as GTSNPN and SVGIG. The CDR3 has 18 amino acids, counting the end cysteine and phenylalanine. Only the CDR3 DNA stays, 54 bases, in frame from base 1. Sorted unstimulated T cells and proliferating T cells recovered from mixed lymphocyte reactions were subjected to TCRbeta CDR3 sequencing. Fresh whole blood from roughly ten HLA-typed healthy donors was used to isolate PBMCs. To map where alloreactive clones came from, CD4+ non-regulatory T cells in the unstimulated state were FACS-sorted.

The chain is made from TRBV30 and TRBJ1-1, and 9 bases in between align with TRBD1. The TCR sequence derives from a human donor in good health. Source material: non-Treg CD4+ T cells sorted from blood. In light of the paper, this sample's cell subset or site label describes: FACS-sorted unstimulated CD4+ non-regulatory T cells. This receptor carries the CDR3 CAWSSPGTGTLFNTEAFF. The nucleotides read TGTGCCTGGAGTTCTCCCGGGACAGGGACCCTATTTAACACTGAAGCTTTCTTT.